This T cell receptor (beta chain) was recovered during a study of T cell changes during pregnancy in multiple sclerosis. CDR3 length equals 15 residues. Germline loops: CDR1 LGHNA, CDR2 YSLEER. J was trimmed by 7 bases and V by 2 bases; bases with no gene match: 7. Repertoires were generated with immunoSEQ multiplex PCR, while TCRdb's copy carries only in-frame clones and drops some. The sample carries around 39,000 clones, over 75% recorded once. V and J are TRBV4-3 and TRBJ2-2; 7 positions match TRBD2. This material consisted of CD8+ T cells from peripheral blood mononuclear cells, taken in the first trimester of pregnancy. The sequence derives from a female donor with multiple sclerosis, enrolled in a pregnancy study. DNA of the CDR3: TGCGCCAGCAGCCAATTCCTAGCGGACGTCGGGGAGCTGTTTTTT. This gives the protein CASSQFLADVGELFF.